The clone carrying this TCR beta chain was seen just once. Its antigen is as yet unknown. The method was immunoSEQ multiplex PCR; TCRdb's version includes in-frame clones alone and lacks a portion of them. The data hold just over 70,000 clones, with nearly 85% observed a single time. V was trimmed by 1 base and J by 2 bases, leaving 11 bases between them. The length of the CDR3 is 15 residues. Per the germline V gene, CDR1 is MDHEN and CDR2 is SYDVKM. The entry originates in a study of graft-versus-host responses after intestinal transplantation. Background on the study: Multivisceral, liver-intestinal, or isolated intestinal grafts went to recipients.

Study-wide results and limits: Investigators detected GvH clones in recipient marrow, with some emerging earlier in ileum or blood. Peak circulating GvH clone levels were associated with early post-transplant HvG declines.

This chain uses TRBV28 with TRBJ1-2; D is undetermined. Sequencing was performed on unstimulated CD4+ T cells sorted from spleen or lymph node cells, taken before transplant. The TCR was taken from a human donor who was the organ donor for an intestinal transplant. CDR3 amino acids: CASSLYAGPNYGYTF. The CDR3 DNA follows: TGTGCCAGCAGTTTATATGCGGGCCCGAACTATGGCTACACCTTC.